The 14 T cell receptor beta chains presented below share a single source sample, sequenced in a study of shared clonotypes between healthy human individuals. Here immunoSEQ multiplex PCR was the method, and the copy in TCRdb shows in-frame clones only, minus some. The repertoire consists of hundreds of thousands of clones, with around two thirds occurring once and the leading ten covering roughly 1.7%. Sample: memory CD4+ T cells sorted from blood. Subset defined: CD45RA-negative fraction. Source of these receptors: a woman aged 30 to 39 in good health.

This clone was seen only a few times. The chain links TRBV27 to TRBJ1-2; D possibly corresponds to TRBD1 (5 bases). CDR1 is MNHEY, CDR2 SMNVEV, per germline (reference sequence). CDR3 size: 15 residues. Trimming shortened V by 6 bases and J by 1 base, and 15 bases separated the two germline ends. CDR3 coding DNA: TGTGCCAGCAGAGCGCTCCGGACAAGTAACTATGGCTACACCTTC. Amino acids: CASRALRTSNYGYTF.

V and J are TRBV11-2 and TRBJ2-7; 7 bases match TRBD2. Germline CDR1 is SGHAT and CDR2 is FQNNGV. V lost 0 bases, J lost 5 bases, and 10 bases stayed unmatched. The CDR3 extends over 16 amino acids. The DNA of the CDR3 is TGTGCCAGCAGCTTAGATCTCGGGGTAGCGGGCGACGAGCAGTACTTC. Translating gives CASSLDLGVAGDEQYF. Combining the CDR3 with reference TRBV11-2 and TRBJ2-7 gives the whole variable domain EAGVAQSPRYKIIEKRQSVAFWCNPISGHATLYWYQQILGQGPKLLIQFQNNGVVDDSQLPKDRFSAERLKGVDSTLKIQPAKLEDSAVYLCASSLDLGVAGDEQYFGPGTRLTVT.

The sample holds a few counts of this clone. The chain links TRBV2 to TRBJ1-5; D possibly corresponds to TRBD1 (5 bases). The V gene's germline CDR1 is SNHLY and CDR2 FYNNEI. This CDR3 contains 14 residues. Trimming cost V 6 bases and J 6 bases, with 15 bases left between them. CDR3 region: CASSADTASQPQHF. The CDR3 DNA reads TGTGCCAGCAGCGCGGACACCGCCAGTCAGCCCCAGCATTTT.

This clone turned up a few times. The gene calls are TRBV6-1 and TRBJ2-3; possibly TRBD1 for D (6 bases). V was cut by 7 bases and J by 2 bases, with 16 bases left in between. Looked up from germline, CDR1 is MNHNS and CDR2 is SASEGT. The CDR3 length is 15 residues. The chain's CDR3 is CASNRGHTTTDTQYF. The CDR3 DNA sequence: TGTGCCAGCAATAGGGGACACACTACCACAGATACGCAGTATTTT.

This clone appeared a single time. The rearrangement joins TRBV11-1 to TRBJ2-3; D gene uncertain. Germline CDR1 is SGHAT and CDR2 is FQDESV (reference sequence). V lost 5 bases and J lost 5, with 5 bases in between. This CDR3 has 11 residues. The CDR3 loop is CASSLRDTQYF. CDR3 DNA: TGTGCCAGCAGCCTACGAGATACGCAGTATTTT.

The CDR3 spells CAWKFGGSSYEQYF. DNA for the CDR3: TGTGCCTGGAAATTTGGGGGGAGCTCCTACGAGCAGTACTTC. The V call is TRBV30, the J call TRBJ2-7; D is perhaps TRBD2 (6 bases). Germline V gene sequence: CDR1 GTSNPN, CDR2 SVGIG (reference sequence). Trimming removed 4 bases from V and 0 bases from J, with 13 bases in between. There are 14 residues in the CDR3.

This clone appeared a single time. The V gene is TRBV7-9, the J gene TRBJ1-1, with D possibly matching TRBD1 (6 bases). V was pared by 3 bases and J by 4 bases, with 12 bases between. Per germline, CDR1 SEHNR and CDR2 FQNEAQ (reference sequence). The CDR3 contains 14 residues. The CDR3 DNA reads as TGTGCCAGCAGCTTTAGTACAGGGAGCACTGAAGCTTTCTTT. Translation: CASSFSTGSTEAFF.

J is TRBJ2-1 and V is TRBV7-8, with 9 nucleotides matching TRBD2. This CDR3 has 17 residues. V gave up 1 base and J gave up 0 bases; unmatched junction bases: 4. From germline, CDR1 is SGHVS and CDR2 FQNEAQ. CDR3 loop: CASSLGLAGFSYNEQFF. The CDR3 bases are TGTGCCAGCAGCTTAGGCCTAGCGGGGTTCTCCTACAATGAGCAGTTCTTC.

The J gene is TRBJ2-7, the V gene TRBV7-9; 8 bases agree with TRBD2. Trimming removed 1 base from V and 3 bases from J; junction bases left unmatched: 2. Looked up from germline, CDR1 is SEHNR and CDR2 is FQNEAQ (reference sequence). The CDR3 is made up of 14 amino acids. The CDR3 coding sequence is TGTGCCAGCAGCTTAGTTAGCGGGATCTACGAGCAGTACTTC. Translating it yields CASSLVSGIYEQYF.

The V call is TRBV5-1, the J call TRBJ2-1, with D unclear. Germline CDR1 reads SGHRS; CDR2 reads YFSETQ. V was pared by 2 bases and J by 10 bases, with 7 bases between. The CDR3 extends over 11 amino acids. For the CDR3, the DNA is TGCGCCAGCAGCTTCGTGAAGGAGCAGTTCTTC. Translation gives CASSFVKEQFF.

This clone occurred many times. The chain uses TRBV5-1 and TRBJ2-1; TRBD2 matches at 11 bases. The junction had 9 bases not matched to a gene; V was cut back by 4 bases and J by 0 bases. CDR1 SGHRS and CDR2 YFSETQ come from the germline V gene. The CDR3 is 18 amino acids. CDR3 amino acids: CASSRTPLAGVSYNEQFF. CDR3 in DNA: TGCGCCAGCAGCCGAACACCACTAGCGGGAGTCTCCTACAATGAGCAGTTCTTC.

The V call is TRBV5-1, the J call TRBJ2-2; TRBD2 aligns across 9 bases. The CDR3 sequence is 17 residues long. Germline V gene lookup returns CDR1 SGHRS and CDR2 YFSETQ. Trimming cost V 2 bases and J 0 bases; bases outside gene matches: 5. In DNA form, the CDR3 reads TGCGCCAGCAGCTTTGGGACTAGCAGCGCGAACACCGGGGAGCTGTTTTTT. This sequence encodes CASSFGTSSANTGELFF.

The chain joins TRBV6-5 to TRBJ2-7; D gene ambiguous. The CDR3 runs to 15 residues. CDR1 and CDR2 from the germline V gene are MNHEY and SVGAGI. Trimming took off 0 bases at V and 1 base at J, with 10 bases between the two ends. The CDR3 sequence: CASSYSSSASYEQYF. CDR3 DNA sequence: TGTGCCAGCAGTTACTCGAGTTCAGCTTCCTACGAGCAGTACTTC.

The rearrangement uses TRBV28 and TRBJ2-3; 8 bases align to TRBD1. This CDR3 contains 15 residues. In germline, CDR1 is MDHEN, CDR2 SYDVKM. Trimming took 3 bases from V and 1 from J; bases not matched to a gene: 3. CDR3 amino acids: CASSLGGQGTDTQYF. The CDR3 bases are TGTGCCAGCAGTTTGGGGGGACAGGGCACAGATACGCAGTATTTT.